These 25 T cell receptor beta chains were sequenced from one sample in a study of shared clonotypes between healthy human individuals. Cells designated naive CD8 were CD45RO-negative and were positively selected for CCR7, with terminally differentiated effector memory CD45RA+ cells excluded. TCRdb's copy holds only in-frame clones and misses some; the assay was immunoSEQ multiplex PCR. The data show about 580,000 clones, 95% to 98% seen once. Sequencing was carried out using naive CD8+ T cells sorted from blood. The receptor set was obtained from a man aged 25 to 40 in good health.

V usage is TRBV15 and J usage is TRBJ2-2; perhaps TRBD2 as D (5 bases). V lost 3 bases and J lost 2, with 10 bases in between. Germline V gene data show CDR1 as LNHNV and CDR2 as YYDKDF (reference sequence). CDR3 length: 15 residues. The CDR3 sequence: CATSRAGGNTGELFF. The CDR3 DNA is TGTGCCACCAGCAGGGCGGGTGGAAACACCGGGGAGCTGTTTTTT.

The chain uses TRBV6-5 and TRBJ2-3; 11 bases fit TRBD2. The CDR3 spans 16 residues. Losses at the gene ends were 4 bases for V and 5 bases for J; bases not matched to a gene: 8. From germline, CDR1 is MNHEY and CDR2 SVGAGI. The CDR3, as DNA: TGTGCCAGCAGTTTTCTAGCGGGAGGAGGTAAAGATACGCAGTATTTT. It yields the protein CASSFLAGGGKDTQYF.

The chain employs TRBV11-2 and TRBJ2-2; the match to TRBD2 covers 9 bases. The CDR3 extends over 16 amino acids. Germline V gene lookup returns CDR1 SGHAT and CDR2 FQNNGV. Losses at the gene ends were 6 bases for V and 2 bases for J; bases not matched to a gene: 7. The CDR3 region is CASRSSGEVNTGELFF. CDR3 in DNA: TGTGCCAGCAGATCTAGCGGGGAAGTAAACACCGGGGAGCTGTTTTTT.

This sequence joins TRBV19 and TRBJ2-2; the D is unclear. The CDR3 loop spans 15 amino acids. Germline assignment: CDR1 LNHDA and CDR2 SQIVND (reference sequence). V lost 3 bases, J lost 2 bases, and 10 bases lay in between. For the CDR3, the DNA is TGTGCCAGTAGTATCGGCAACACAAACACCGGGGAGCTGTTTTTT. This encodes CASSIGNTNTGELFF.

This rearrangement joins TRBV5-6 to TRBJ2-7, with 7 bases that match TRBD2. The V and J ends lost 4 bases and 6 bases, in that order; junction bases with no gene match: 10. The germline V gene has CDR1 SGHDT and CDR2 YYEEEE. This CDR3 has 14 residues. CDR3 in amino acids: CASSPGLGIGEQYF. In nucleotides, the CDR3 is TGTGCCAGCAGCCCCGGACTAGGGATCGGCGAGCAGTACTTC.

The chain recombines TRBV27 with TRBJ2-2; TRBD1 matches 9 bases. From germline, CDR1 is MNHEY and CDR2 SMNVEV (reference sequence). The CDR3 covers 16 residues. With 6 bases clipped from V and 5 bases from J, the junction kept 10 bases outside the gene matches. This chain's CDR3 is CASSPGYRGLTGELFF. The CDR3 nucleotides read TGTGCCAGCAGCCCAGGGTACAGGGGGCTTACCGGGGAGCTGTTTTTT.

The chain has TRBV2 and TRBJ1-1; unclear D gene. CDR3 length: 17 residues. Germline CDR1 SNHLY, CDR2 FYNNEI. V lost 7 bases and J lost 4, with 25 bases in between. This CDR3 reads CASTKGGSWSLGTEAFF. The DNA of the CDR3 is TGTGCCAGCACCAAGGGCGGGTCTTGGAGCCTAGGCACTGAAGCTTTCTTT. The variable domain in full, with the rest retrieved from reference TRBV2 and TRBJ1-1, is EPEVTQTPSHQVTQMGQEVILRCVPISNHLYFYWYRQILGQKVEFLVSFYNNEISEKSEIFDDQFSVERPDGSNFTLKIRSTKLEDSAMYFCASTKGGSWSLGTEAFFGQGTRLTVV.

The V call is TRBV11-2, the J call TRBJ2-3; D gene uncertain. Germline values: CDR1 SGHAT, CDR2 FQNNGV. The CDR3 is 13 residues long. V was trimmed by 4 bases and J by 3 bases, leaving 8 bases between them. The chain's CDR3 is CASSSRLTDTQYF. As DNA, the CDR3 is TGTGCCAGCAGCTCCCGACTTACAGATACGCAGTATTTT.

This chain connects TRBV27 to TRBJ2-1; possibly TRBD2 for D (5 bases). Germline assignment: CDR1 MNHEY and CDR2 SMNVEV (reference sequence). This CDR3 spans 14 amino acids. V lost 4 bases, J lost 0 bases, and 7 bases lay in between. In DNA form, the CDR3 reads TGTGCCAGCAGTTCCGGGATCTCCTACAATGAGCAGTTCTTC. Its translation: CASSSGISYNEQFF.

This clone was recorded only once. This chain joins TRBV7-3 and TRBJ2-1; 13 bases match TRBD2. This CDR3 has 17 residues. Germline V lookup: CDR1 SGHTA, CDR2 FQGTGA. Unmatched junction bases numbered 10, after V lost 5 bases and J lost 6 bases. The CDR3 coding sequence is TGTGCCAGCAGCGCCACTAGCGGGAGGGCCCATCTCAATGAGCAGTTCTTC. It is translated as CASSATSGRAHLNEQFF. Supplemented by reference TRBV7-3 and TRBJ2-1, the full variable domain reads GAGVSQTPSNKVTEKGKYVELRCDPISGHTALYWYRQSLGQGPEFLIYFQGTGAADDSGLPNDRFFAVRPEGSVSTLKIQRTERGDSAVYLCASSATSGRAHLNEQFFGPGTRLTVL.

On this clone itself: Other DNA sequences in the sample encode the same CDR3. The chain couples TRBV27 to TRBJ2-7; 9 bases are a match to TRBD1. This CDR3 region has 14 residues. CDR1 MNHEY and CDR2 SMNVEV come from the germline V gene (reference sequence). The trim removed 6 bases at V and 0 bases at J, leaving 3 bases unmatched. CDR3 in DNA: TGTGCCAGCAGACCGGGACAGGGCTCCTACGAGCAGTACTTC. Translated, it gives CASRPGQGSYEQYF.

A single count supports this clone. J is TRBJ2-7 and V is TRBV10-2; the D is unclear. CDR3 length: 13 residues. Trimming removed 2 bases at V and 2 bases at J, with 7 bases between. Germline V gene sequence: CDR1 WSHSY, CDR2 SAAADI. CDR3 protein: CASSEVAPYEQYF. CDR3 DNA sequence: TGCGCCAGCAGTGAGGTGGCCCCCTACGAGCAGTACTTC.

The V call is TRBV4-3, the J call TRBJ2-3; the match to TRBD2 covers 14 bases. The length of the CDR3 is 16 residues. The germline V gene encodes CDR1 LGHNA and CDR2 YSLEER. Unmatched junction bases numbered 2, after V lost 4 bases and J lost 2 bases. The CDR3 nucleotides are TGCGCCAGCAGCCCGGGACTAGCGGGAGTCACAGATACGCAGTATTTT. Translated: CASSPGLAGVTDTQYF.

The V gene is TRBV30, the J gene TRBJ1-5, with TRBD1 matching 7 bases. Per the germline V gene, CDR1 is GTSNPN and CDR2 is SVGIG (reference sequence). CDR3 size: 17 residues. V lost 4 bases, J lost 0 bases, and 12 bases stayed unmatched. In nucleotides, the CDR3 is TGTGCCTGGACCGATTACTCTAGGGACAGTAGCAATCAGCCCCAGCATTTT. Translation: CAWTDYSRDSSNQPQHF.

This rearrangement joins TRBV11-2 to TRBJ2-3, with TRBD2 matching 12 bases. Germline V gene lookup returns CDR1 SGHAT and CDR2 FQNNGV. CDR3 size: 18 residues. Trimming removed 4 bases from V and 0 bases from J; junction bases left unmatched: 8. The CDR3 region has the DNA TGTGCCAGCAGCTCACTTACCGGGACTAGCGGGAGCACAGATACGCAGTATTTT. Translating gives CASSSLTGTSGSTDTQYF.

V is TRBV5-4 and J is TRBJ2-3; D ambiguous. CDR1 is SGHNT and CDR2 is YYREEE in the germline V gene (reference sequence). V was shortened by 4 bases and J by 4 bases, with 13 bases between the two germline ends. This CDR3 is 14 amino acids long. The CDR3 protein is CASSPGIGSDTQYF. The CDR3 DNA reads as TGTGCCAGCAGCCCTGGGATAGGTTCAGATACGCAGTATTTT.

The chain recombines TRBV10-3 with TRBJ2-1, with TRBD2 matching 9 bases. The J segment lost 0 bases and the V segment lost 2 bases, leaving 2 bases of the junction unmatched. In germline, CDR1 is ENHRY, CDR2 SYGVKD. The CDR3 loop spans 16 amino acids. CDR3 nucleotide sequence: TGTGCCATCAGTGAGCTACTAGCGGGCTCCTACAATGAGCAGTTCTTC. It translates to CAISELLAGSYNEQFF.

The V call is TRBV7-6, the J call TRBJ1-3, with no clear D. Deletions cut 1 base from V and 0 bases from J, with 7 bases between. There are 15 residues in the CDR3. The germline V gene has CDR1 SGHVS and CDR2 FNYEAQ. CDR3 nucleotide sequence: TGTGCCAGCAGCTTAGAGAGCAACTCTGGAAACACCATATATTTT. This codes for CASSLESNSGNTIYF.

This rearrangement joins TRBV7-8 to TRBJ1-2; D is ambiguous. The germline V gene encodes CDR1 SGHVS and CDR2 FQNEAQ. This CDR3 has 16 amino acids. V was clipped by 2 bases and J by 2 bases, with 15 bases between them. In DNA, the CDR3 is TGTGCCAGCAGCTTAAAACGGAATCAGGCGAACTATGGCTACACCTTC. Residues: CASSLKRNQANYGYTF.

This rearrangement joins TRBV30 to TRBJ2-1; perhaps TRBD1 as D (7 bases). V was cut by 0 bases and J by 9 bases, with 18 bases left in between. The germline V gene has CDR1 GTSNPN and CDR2 SVGIG (reference sequence). The CDR3 consists of 15 residues. The chain's CDR3 is CAWSVTRGAGSEQFF. The DNA for the CDR3 is TGTGCCTGGAGTGTAACCAGGGGGGCAGGTAGTGAGCAGTTCTTC. The full variable domain, its missing parts supplied by reference TRBV30 and TRBJ2-1, is SQTIHQWPATLVQPVGSPLSLECTVEGTSNPNLYWYRQAAGRGLQLLFYSVGIGQISSEVPQNLSASRPQDRQFILSSKKLLLSDSGFYLCAWSVTRGAGSEQFFGPGTRLTVL.

The chain uses TRBV9 and TRBJ2-1, with TRBD2 matching 9 bases. CDR3 size: 16 residues. Trimming removed 3 bases from V and 10 bases from J; junction bases left unmatched: 14. Germline V gene data show CDR1 as SGDLS and CDR2 as YYNGEE. The CDR3 region has the DNA TGTGCCAGCAGCGCTGACTTGACTAGCGGTTTGAGAGAGCAGTTCTTC. Translating gives CASSADLTSGLREQFF.

The rearrangement joins TRBV10-2 to TRBJ1-2, with a weak D call TRBD1 (6 bases). This CDR3 contains 15 residues. Germline lookup yields CDR1 WSHSY and CDR2 SAAADI. V gave up 4 bases and J gave up 1 base, with 13 bases separating them. The CDR3 DNA is TGCGCCAGCAGTGTCGGAACAGGGTATAACTATGGCTACACCTTC. Residues: CASSVGTGYNYGYTF.

V gene TRBV5-4 combines with J gene TRBJ2-1, with D possibly TRBD1 on 6 matching bases. Trimming stripped 4 bases from V and 0 bases from J, with 11 bases between. Germline CDR1 and CDR2: SGHNT and YYREEE (reference sequence). The CDR3 consists of 15 residues. The CDR3 DNA reads as TGTGCCAGCAGCCCTACAGGGAGCTCCTACAATGAGCAGTTCTTC. Encoded protein: CASSPTGSSYNEQFF.

The CDR3, as DNA: TGTGCCAGCAGCTTAGGACGGGGAGCTTTCTTT. Translation: CASSLGRGAFF. J is TRBJ1-1 and V is TRBV7-2; D not certain. The CDR3 extends over 11 amino acids. V lost 1 base to trimming and J lost 10 bases, with 7 bases between them. The V gene's germline CDR1 is SGHTA and CDR2 FQGNSA.

This clone was picked up one time. The rearrangement links TRBV6-5 to TRBJ1-5; the D gene is possibly TRBD1 (5 bases). Germline CDR1 is MNHEY and CDR2 is SVGAGI. The CDR3 is 15 amino acids. V lost 6 bases and J lost 1, with 13 bases in between. In DNA, the CDR3 is TGTGCCAGCAGCCCCTGGGGACGCAGCAATCAGCCCCAGCATTTT. As protein: CASSPWGRSNQPQHF.